The subject of this entry is one T cell receptor beta chain. Its matching antigen is unknown. The data derive from a study of CXCR3-negative and CXCR3-positive naive CD8 T cells. Study-wide findings and caveats: Whereas memory cells differed, naive CXCR3-negative and CXCR3-positive cells shared similar TRBV-TRBJ usage. Greater hydrophobicity was found in TRB CDR3s of CXCR3-positive naive cells than of CXCR3-negative naive cells. Cryopreserved cells showed partially decreased CXCR3 expression, and most assays used fresh PBMCs.

TRB cDNA libraries were made by UMI-labeled 5' RACE. TCRdb reprocessed the 5' RACE reads, keeping one entry per CDR3 protein, no DNA. This sample contains around 140,000 distinct CDR3 sequences. The TCR comes from a human donor in good health. Some clones in this sample may be carry-over from other donors' samples. Sequenced sample: naive CXCR3+ CD8+ T cells from blood. The subset denotes: CD45RO-CCR7+CD27+CD95- naive CD8+ T cells expressing CXCR3 (TNR3+).

CDR3: CAISAVGPMNTEAFF. The chain joins TRBV10-3 to TRBJ1-1. This CDR3 contains 15 residues. CDR1 and CDR2 from the germline V gene are ENHRY and SYGVKD.